This TCR beta chain comes out of a study of blood T cell repertoires in COVID-19. The wider study: The United States, Italy and Spain provided the acute and convalescent COVID-19 samples.

This CDR3 spans 15 amino acids. V lost 6 bases and J 4 bases, leaving 16 bases between the germline ends. From germline, CDR1 is MNHEY and CDR2 SVGAGI. Study processing details: It was from reference gene primer amplification that nucleated cell counts were estimated. Some clones are missing from TCRdb's copy, which holds only in-frame ones; the method was immunoSEQ multiplex PCR. The DNA was the basis for D and trimming; V, J and clone size are from that table. Of 250,000 to 300,000 clones listed, less than 85% were seen once; the top ten hold about 4.6%. This receptor was obtained from a man in his fifties or sixties who had recovered from COVID-19. This sequence joins TRBV6-5 and TRBJ2-1, with D perhaps matching TRBD2 (6 bases). Sequencing was performed on peripheral blood. Written as DNA, the CDR3 is TGTGCCAGCAGGGAGGGCCCGCAGCCGTACAATGAGCAGTTCTTC. This encodes CASREGPQPYNEQFF.